This T cell receptor (beta chain) was recovered during a study of cytotoxic CD8 clonotypes in ibrutinib-treated CLL. Study observations and caveats: Clonality rose at ibrutinib response and fell back toward baseline at progression.

With respect to this clone: Its antigen is undetermined.

Profiled with immunoSEQ multiplex PCR; TCRdb holds only in-frame clones, not every one. In the table there are around 140,000 clones, approximately 80% of which are singletons. The CDR3 has 16 residues. Trimming removed 1 base from V and 8 bases from J; junction bases left unmatched: 8. CDR1 and CDR2 (germline): LGHNA, YNFKEQ. The chain employs TRBV4-2 and TRBJ2-1; 10 bases fit TRBD2. The sequence was obtained from a human donor with chronic lymphocytic leukemia. The sequences come from PBMCs, collected after 12 months of ibrutinib treatment. This CDR3 is CASSQALAGGGDEQFF. In DNA, the CDR3 is TGTGCCAGCAGCCAAGCCTTAGCGGGGGGTGGCGATGAGCAGTTCTTC.